The present TCR beta chain was sequenced within a study of blood T cell repertoires in COVID-19 (dated by TCRdb to about 2020). About the study as a whole: Samples covering the acute and convalescent phases of COVID-19 were provided by collaborators in the United States, Italy and Spain. The repertoires were made available in a free public database intended to serve as a resource for research on the immune response to SARS-CoV-2. Nearly every sample came with metadata listing a de-identified subject ID, COVID-19 status, age in years and sex. The material from the prospective study consisted of cDNA or gDNA derived from T cells, B-cell-depleted T cells, or PBMCs. Deeply sampled blood TCRbeta repertoires from subjects exposed to, actively infected with, or recovered from COVID-19 were included in the dataset. Where HLA class I and class II types were available, the types were taken from metadata supplied by the sample provider, not from assay-based typing. The samples were drawn from the first 160 participants of the ongoing ImmuneRACE study and from over a thousand subjects provided by 6 global collaborators.

Each collaborating institution followed its own protocols to collect whole blood in K2EDTA tubes. For TCRbeta analysis, collaborators shipped samples as frozen whole blood, isolated PBMCs, or DNA extracted from either of those sample types. The study at large found these results: How much clinical and demographic metadata was included differed by source and by participant, and the metadata was provided uncurated.

TCRbeta CDR3 regions were amplified from genomic DNA using the immunoSEQ Assay, a bias-controlled multiplex PCR. Turning to the authors' computational methods: Nucleated cell counts per sample were estimated from amplification of reference gene primers within the assay. To quantify the absolute abundance of each unique TCRbeta CDR3 rearrangement, sequence reads were collapsed and filtered. Productive Simpson clonality was computed per sample as the square root of Simpson's diversity index over productive rearrangements. In TCRdb, the immuneACCESS table is reduced to in-frame sequences with V and J assigned. These tables do not hold every clone; where another copy was compared, an unresolved V gene accounts for under half, and the others remain unexplained. From that table come the V and J calls and clone size; the DNA was used to work out D and trimming. The sample table shows approximately 76,000 clones, and 70% to 85% are seen once. The ten largest clones capture roughly 36% of the sample.

This clone showed up just once. What this receptor recognizes is not known. No base quality information exists; no much larger clone differs at one position. From the cysteine through the phenylalanine, the CDR3 covers 16 amino acids. Solely the CDR3 DNA is kept, with 48 bases framed from the first base. Compared with germline, V lacks 3 bases and J lacks 6 bases; bases without a gene match: 9. Taken from the germline V gene, the CDR1 and CDR2 loops are KGHSH and LQKENI. Material: peripheral blood. This TCR was recovered from a woman in her seventies with acute or convalescent COVID-19. The chain is encoded by TRBV18 joined to TRBJ2-3; a stretch of 10 junction bases matches TRBD1. The DNA sequence reads TGTGCCAGCTCACCCGCCGGGACAGGGGACGCCGATACGCAGTATTTT. The translation is CASSPAGTGDADTQYF.